This T cell receptor (beta chain) was found in a study of T cell responses to AZD1222 COVID-19 vaccine. The data were produced by immunoSEQ multiplex PCR, yet TCRdb's version contains in-frame clones alone and is incomplete. The sample includes 90,000 to 120,000 clones, roughly 86% of them seen just once. V was shortened by 2 bases and J by 4 bases, with 5 bases between the two germline ends. The CDR3 is made up of 13 amino acids. Germline CDR1 is LGHDT and CDR2 is YNNKEL (reference sequence). The V gene is TRBV3-1 (or the pseudogene TRBV3-2), the J gene TRBJ1-4, with D unclear. Specimen: peripheral blood, collected 28 days after the second dose of the MenACWY control vaccine. The TCR originated in an adult who received the MenACWY meningococcal vaccine as a control. CDR3 amino acids: CASSQPINEKLFF. In DNA, the CDR3 is TGTGCCAGCAGCCAACCGATTAATGAAAAACTGTTTTTT.